The TCR beta chain described here comes from a study of T cells after yellow fever vaccination. This CDR3 contains 15 residues. V lost 9 bases and J lost 7; bases outside the gene matches: 13. CDR1 and CDR2 (germline): LNHDA, SQIVND (reference sequence). Using its own MiXCR run on the 5' RACE reads, TCRdb lists one record per CDR3 protein. The repertoire holds approximately 300,000 distinct CDR3 sequences, with roughly 10% as singletons. The origin of this receptor is a man in his late teens or twenties who received the YFV17D yellow fever vaccine. The sample in question was CD4+ T cells sorted from PBMCs, obtained 45 days after the yellow fever booster vaccination. The chain couples TRBV19 to TRBJ2-4, with 9 bases aligning to TRBD1. The chain's CDR3 is CASAIGRDRVNIQYF. The CDR3 DNA follows: TGTGCCAGCGCGATCGGCCGGGACAGGGTGAACATTCAGTACTTC. Drawing the rest from reference TRBV19 and TRBJ2-4, the complete variable domain is DGGITQSPKYLFRKEGQNVTLSCEQNLNHDAMYWYRQDPGQGLRLIYYSQIVNDFQKGDIAEGYSVSREKKESFPLTVTSAQKNPTAFYLCASAIGRDRVNIQYFGAGTRLSVL.